This T cell receptor beta chain was recorded in a study of blood T cell repertoires in COVID-19 (dated by TCRdb to the early 2020s). In terms of the full investigation: Samples from collaborators originated in the United States, Italy and Spain and spanned both the acute and convalescent phases of COVID-19. The material from the prospective study consisted of cDNA or gDNA derived from T cells, B-cell-depleted T cells, or PBMCs. The dataset comprised deeply sampled blood TCRbeta repertoires from subjects exposed to, actively infected with, or recovered from COVID-19. The repertoires were made available in a free public database intended to serve as a resource for research on the immune response to SARS-CoV-2. Samples came from the ongoing ImmuneRACE study (first 160 participants) plus 1,254 subjects from 6 global collaborators. The sample metadata nearly always contained a de-identified subject ID, COVID-19 status, age in years and sex. Where available, HLA class I and class II types were obtained from metadata supplied by the sample provider rather than from assay-based typing. Broader findings and caveats from the paper: How much clinical and demographic metadata was included differed by source and by participant, and the metadata was provided uncurated.

At one collaborating source in Seattle, patients were enrolled during active infection and were followed longitudinally through the course of disease. Collaborating institutions collected whole blood in K2EDTA tubes following their own protocols. For TCRbeta analysis, collaborators shipped samples as frozen whole blood, isolated PBMCs, or DNA extracted from either of those sample types. TCRbeta CDR3 regions were amplified from genomic DNA by means of the immunoSEQ Assay, a bias-controlled multiplex PCR. The published analysis was carried out like this. Nucleated cell counts per sample were estimated from amplification of reference gene primers within the assay. Sequence reads were collapsed and filtered to measure the absolute abundance of every unique TCRbeta CDR3 rearrangement. Productive Simpson clonality was computed per sample as the square root of Simpson's diversity index over productive rearrangements. The table comes from immuneACCESS by way of TCRdb, which keeps in-frame sequences with V and J called. Part of the clones is missing from these tables; in studies checked, under half for an unresolved V gene and the rest for unknown reasons. That table is the source of V, J and clone size, and D and trimming were worked out from the DNA. This sample holds 200,000 to 250,000 clones; 75% to 85% were observed only once. The leading ten clones occupy about 1.3% of the sample.

From the germline V gene, CDR1 is SGHRS and CDR2 is YFSETQ. Here V drops 3 bases and J drops 5 bases, and the junction holds 10 bases not matched to any gene. The CDR3, cysteine through phenylalanine, is 16 amino acids long. Here the CDR3 DNA is all that survives: 48 bases in frame from base 1. Details on this clone: What this receptor recognizes is not known. Base qualities are not recorded, but no much larger clone differs from it by a single base.

The chain couples TRBV5-1 to TRBJ2-5, and 10 junction bases match TRBD2. The receptor was derived from a woman aged 25 to 39 with COVID-19, enrolled during active disease. Source material: peripheral blood. The CDR3 here reads CASSSSGGAVRETQYF. The DNA sequence reads TGCGCCAGCAGCTCAAGCGGGGGGGCGGTTCGGGAGACCCAGTACTTC.